This T cell receptor beta chain was captured by sequencing in a study of T cell responses to AZD1222 COVID-19 vaccine. This clone was detected a few times. Sequencing was performed with immunoSEQ multiplex PCR; in TCRdb, only in-frame clones are kept and a portion is missing. The sample carries tens of thousands of clones, approximately 90% recorded once. Second doses that came at about 4 or about 12 weeks were put together. This CDR3 is built from 15 residues. Trimming cost V 4 bases and J 4 bases, with 16 bases left between them. The germline V gene has CDR1 SGHTA and CDR2 FQGNSA. The chain couples TRBV7-2 to TRBJ1-2, with a tentative D call TRBD1 (5 bases). This sequence originates from an adult who received the AZD1222 COVID-19 vaccine. Source: peripheral blood, taken 28 days after the second AZD1222 dose. The CDR3 sequence: CASSSPNTGSYGYTF. The CDR3 coding sequence is TGTGCCAGCAGCTCGCCCAACACAGGCAGCTATGGCTACACCTTC.